This is a list of T cell receptor beta chains from one sample in a study of blood T cell repertoires in COVID-19. TCRdb's copy holds only in-frame clones and misses some; the assay was immunoSEQ multiplex PCR. The table lists 150,000 or so clones, approximately 87% of them singletons, with roughly 4% in the top ten. Sequencing was performed on peripheral blood. The receptors derive from a woman aged 70-85 years with acute or convalescent COVID-19. CDR3s leave out the opening cysteine and the closing phenylalanine or tryptophan. Each record gives: V gene, J gene, CDR3 protein.

TRBV19	TRBJ2-1	ASSIGQYNEQF
TRBV9	TRBJ1-4	ASSVDGGLDEKLF
TRBV19	TRBJ1-1	ASSITGVNTEAF
TRBV29-1	TRBJ2-7	SVRGIKPSYEQY
TRBV9	TRBJ2-5	ASSVDPSGETQY
TRBV5-6	TRBJ1-4	ASSRTGNEKLF
TRBV19	TRBJ2-5	ASSESGSETQY
TRBV6-2/TRBV6-3	TRBJ1-6	ASSLRSSYNSPLH
TRBV2	TRBJ2-2	ASKAGALDTGELF
TRBV4-2	TRBJ2-1	ASSGGLTSGEQF
TRBV6-5	TRBJ2-4	ASSAGRLAKNIQY
TRBV28	TRBJ2-7	ASSPGGGSWEQY
TRBV7-8	TRBJ1-2	ASSLQGSDYGYT